This entry lists 10 T cell receptor beta chains sequenced from one sample in a study of radiotherapy plus CTLA-4 blockade in lung cancer. TCRdb's copy holds only in-frame clones and misses some; the assay was immunoSEQ multiplex PCR. The table records 53,000 or so clones, roughly 88% of them present only once. This sample comprised peripheral blood, obtained from a patient treated with radiotherapy plus ipilimumab. The source is a human donor with non-small cell lung cancer whose response to radiotherapy plus ipilimumab could not be evaluated.

The chain links TRBV18 to TRBJ2-4, with D perhaps TRBD2 (6 bases). Deletions cut 4 bases from V and 0 bases from J, with 10 bases between. The germline V gene has CDR1 KGHSH and CDR2 LQKENI. This CDR3 has 15 amino acids. This chain's CDR3 is CASSLGTLAKNIQYF. The CDR3 DNA reads TGTGCCAGCTCACTCGGGACTTTAGCCAAAAACATTCAGTACTTC.

This rearrangement joins TRBV9 to TRBJ2-3, with TRBD2 matching 12 bases. CDR1 and CDR2 from the germline V gene are SGDLS and YYNGEE. With 3 bases clipped from V and 6 bases from J, the junction kept 5 bases outside the gene matches. The CDR3 covers 15 residues. CDR3 loop: CASSARLAGADTQYF. As DNA, the CDR3 is TGTGCCAGCAGCGCCAGACTAGCGGGAGCGGATACGCAGTATTTT. The entire variable domain, with the rest obtained from reference TRBV9 and TRBJ2-3, is as follows: DSGVTQTPKHLITATGQRVTLRCSPRSGDLSVYWYQQSLDQGLQFLIQYYNGEERAKGNILERFSAQQFPDLHSELNLSSLELGDSALYFCASSARLAGADTQYFGPGTRLTVL.

This clone turned up a few times. V is TRBV5-6 and J is TRBJ2-1; a weak D match, TRBD1 (5 bases). This CDR3 spans 13 amino acids. V shed 1 base and J shed 8 bases, with 10 bases lying between them. Germline-derived CDR1 and CDR2 are SGHDT and YYEEEE. CDR3 DNA sequence: TGTGCCAGCAGCTTGCTCAGGGTCGATGAGCAGTTCTTC. It is translated as CASSLLRVDEQFF.

The J gene is TRBJ2-2, the V gene TRBV9, with 7 bases identical to TRBD1. The CDR3 sequence is 16 residues long. CDR1 SGDLS and CDR2 YYNGEE come from the germline V gene. V was pared by 0 bases and J by 5 bases, with 7 bases of the junction left unmatched. For the CDR3, the DNA is TGTGCCAGCAGCGTAGGAGGGGGCGAGCGAACCGGGGAGCTGTTTTTT. It encodes CASSVGGGERTGELFF.

Only a few counts were recorded for this clone. The CDR3 region is CASSYSSRFFETQYF. CDR3 DNA sequence: TGTGCCAGCAGTTACTCGAGCAGGTTTTTTGAGACCCAGTACTTC. The chain combines TRBV6-5 with TRBJ2-5; D uncertain. The CDR3 has 15 residues. Germline V gene sequence: CDR1 MNHEY, CDR2 SVGAGI. V was clipped by 0 bases and J by 5 bases, with 13 bases between them.

The rearrangement uses TRBV7-8 and TRBJ2-5; TRBD1 matches 11 bases. The J call is in doubt because the DNA end fits TRBJ2-7 better. CDR3 length equals 14 residues. CDR1 and CDR2 from the germline V gene are SGHVS and FQNEAQ. The CDR3 DNA reads as TGTGCCAGCAGCCTCCGGGACAGGGGGAACGAGCAGTACTTC. Translation gives CASSLRDRGNEQYF.

This chain joins TRBV28 and TRBJ2-7, with 10 bases identical to TRBD2. V shed 4 bases, J shed 2 bases, and the junction held 8 bases outside the gene matches. The CDR3 totals 16 residues. CDR1 is MDHEN, CDR2 SYDVKM, per germline. The CDR3 is CASSSPRSGRAYEQYF. In DNA, the CDR3 is TGTGCCAGCAGTTCCCCCCGAAGCGGGAGGGCCTACGAGCAGTACTTC.

The chain recombines TRBV10-3 with TRBJ1-5; D is unresolved. CDR1 ENHRY and CDR2 SYGVKD come from the germline V gene. Trimming left V 2 bases short and J 3 bases short, with 11 bases between. The CDR3 loop spans 15 amino acids. The CDR3 DNA sequence: TGTGCCATCAGTGAGGGAACAGAGTTCAATCAGCCCCAGCATTTT. Protein: CAISEGTEFNQPQHF.

The chain couples TRBV6-5 to TRBJ1-1; D remains ambiguous. CDR3 length: 12 residues. The germline CDR1 and CDR2 sequences are MNHEY and SVGAGI. Trimming stripped 0 bases from V and 6 bases from J, with 5 bases between. This CDR3 reads CASSYSRSEAFF. CDR3 in DNA: TGTGCCAGCAGTTACTCGAGGTCTGAAGCTTTCTTT.

The chain employs TRBV7-9 and TRBJ2-2, with 11 bases identical to TRBD1. The CDR3 loop spans 17 amino acids. Trimming at V came to 6 bases and at J to 5 bases, leaving 11 bases not matched to a gene. Germline values: CDR1 SEHNR, CDR2 FQNEAQ (reference sequence). This CDR3 is CASRPYPGQGVTGELFF. The CDR3 bases are TGTGCCAGCAGACCATACCCGGGACAGGGGGTAACCGGGGAGCTGTTTTTT. The full variable domain, in which reference TRBV7-9 and TRBJ2-2 provide the parts outside the CDR3, is DTGVSQNPRHKITKRGQNVTFRCDPISEHNRLYWYRQTLGQGPEFLTYFQNEAQLEKSRLLSDRFSAERPKGSFSTLEIQRTEQGDSAMYLCASRPYPGQGVTGELFFGEGSRLTVL.